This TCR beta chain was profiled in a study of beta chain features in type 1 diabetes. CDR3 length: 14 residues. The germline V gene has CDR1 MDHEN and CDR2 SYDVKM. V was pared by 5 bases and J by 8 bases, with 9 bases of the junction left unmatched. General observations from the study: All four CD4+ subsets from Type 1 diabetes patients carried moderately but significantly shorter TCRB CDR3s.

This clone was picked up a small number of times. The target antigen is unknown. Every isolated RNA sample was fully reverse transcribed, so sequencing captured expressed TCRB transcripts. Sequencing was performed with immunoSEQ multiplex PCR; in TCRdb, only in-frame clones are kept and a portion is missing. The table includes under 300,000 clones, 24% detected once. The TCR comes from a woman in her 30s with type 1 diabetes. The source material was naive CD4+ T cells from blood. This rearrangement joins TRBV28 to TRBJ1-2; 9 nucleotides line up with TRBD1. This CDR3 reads CASSESGTGIGYTF. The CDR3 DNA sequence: TGTGCCAGCAGTGAATCCGGGACAGGGATAGGCTACACCTTC.